These 8 T cell receptor beta chains share one sample of origin, sequenced in a study of blood T cells in healthy people across ages. Through a sample-barcoded 5' primer and a J-beta primer mix, a second PCR was run for 7 to 11 cycles. TCRdb passed the 5' RACE reads through MiXCR, listing each CDR3 protein once. The data contain hundreds of thousands of distinct CDR3 sequences, more than 45% of them singletons. Material for sequencing was blood. The receptors come from a man aged 30 to 45 in good health.

The J gene is TRBJ2-7, the V gene TRBV28; D may be TRBD1 (5 bases). Trimming took 8 bases from V and 0 from J, leaving 14 bases between them. In germline, CDR1 is MDHEN, CDR2 SYDVKM. The CDR3 sequence is 14 residues long. The CDR3 here is CASSRALSSYEQYF. CDR3 nucleotide sequence: TGTGCCAGCTCCAGGGCCCTCAGCTCCTACGAGCAGTACTTC.

V is TRBV15 and J is TRBJ2-3; TRBD2 matches at 7 bases. Unmatched junction bases numbered 12, after V lost 3 bases and J lost 3 bases. The CDR3 spans 17 residues. CDR1 is LNHNV and CDR2 is YYDKDF in the germline V gene (reference sequence). CDR3 loop: CATSSRPFGGGTDTQYF. DNA of the CDR3: TGTGCCACCAGCAGCCGTCCCTTTGGGGGGGGAACAGATACGCAGTATTTT. Using reference TRBV15 and TRBJ2-3 for the parts outside the CDR3, the full variable domain is DAMVIQNPRYQVTQFGKPVTLSCSQTLNHNVMYWYQQKSSQAPKLLFHYYDKDFNNEADTPDNFQSRRPNTSFCFLDIRSPGLGDTAMYLCATSSRPFGGGTDTQYFGPGTRLTVL.

This clonotype was counted a few times. The chain employs TRBV4-1 and TRBJ2-1; D is possibly TRBD1 or TRBD2 (6 bases each). Between the trimmed V and J ends, which lost 2 bases and 9 bases, there was a span of 17 bases. The length of the CDR3 is 15 residues. The V gene's germline CDR1 is MGHRA and CDR2 YSYEKL. The CDR3 DNA is TGCGCCAGCAGCCAAAAAGAGGGGGGAACGGGTGAGCAGTTCTTC. This codes for CASSQKEGGTGEQFF.

This clonotype turned up a few times. V gene TRBV10-3 combines with J gene TRBJ1-1, with no clear D. This CDR3 has 13 residues. Trimming pared 6 bases from V and 5 bases from J, leaving 13 bases between. Per germline, CDR1 ENHRY and CDR2 SYGVKD. Written as DNA, the CDR3 is TGTGCCATCAGGGAATCCCGAACGACTGAAGCTTTCTTT. Encoded protein: CAIRESRTTEAFF.

As concerns this clonotype: With a much larger clone just one base away, this may be a read error. The CDR3 loop is CATSLSSDTYNEQFF. DNA of the CDR3: TGTGCCACCAGCTTATCCTCAGATACATACAATGAGCAGTTCTTC. The rearrangement joins TRBV15 to TRBJ2-1; no clear D. CDR1 is LNHNV, CDR2 YYDKDF, per germline (reference sequence). The CDR3 has 15 amino acids. V dropped 5 bases and J dropped 4 bases, with 15 bases sitting between them.

This chain uses TRBV6-1 with TRBJ2-4, with TRBD1 identical over 7 bases. The J call could be wrong; TRBJ2-7 is a better fit for the DNA end. The CDR3 covers 16 residues. CDR1 is MNHNS, CDR2 SASEGT, per germline. The CDR3 reads CASSETGQGVRPEQYF. CDR3 DNA: TGTGCCAGCAGTGAAACAGGGCAGGGGGTAAGACCCGAGCAGTACTTC.

The V and J genes are TRBV4-3 and TRBJ2-7; a possible D gene is TRBD1 (5 bases). CDR1 and CDR2 from the germline V gene are LGHNA and YSLEER. CDR3 size: 16 residues. V lost 0 bases and J 1 base, leaving 13 bases between the germline ends. The CDR3 region has the DNA TGCGCCAGCAGCCAAGAATGGACACCGACATCCTACGAGCAGTACTTC. This translates into CASSQEWTPTSYEQYF.

The chain employs TRBV5-5 and TRBJ1-4, with unresolved D. Germline lookup yields CDR1 SGHKS and CDR2 YYEKEE (reference sequence). V lost 4 bases and J lost 6, with 13 bases in between. The CDR3 runs 14 residues. For the CDR3, the DNA is TGTGCCAGCAGCGTGAGGACGGATCATGAAAAACTGTTTTTT. This translates into CASSVRTDHEKLFF.